The 23 T cell receptor beta chains given below trace back to one sample, sequenced in a study of T-cell reconstitution after alpha-beta-depleted transplantation in children. Regarding the study as a whole: It was newly produced T cells that mostly accounted for T-cell counts and diversity one year after transplant.

Unique molecular identifiers were incorporated into the prepared TCRbeta library. MiXCR, applied by TCRdb to the PCR reads, yields one record per CDR3 protein. This table has about 300,000 distinct CDR3 sequences, just over 7.5% appearing once. No antigens are known for them. The sample here was peripheral blood, taken 360 days after TCRalphabeta/CD19-depleted stem cell transplant. The receptors come from a female patient aged 2-9 years who had a stem cell transplant for Fanconi anemia, so the T cells may come from the graft donor.

This clonotype was seen only a few times. The chain has TRBV12-5 and TRBJ1-2; 9 bases line up with TRBD1. V lost 3 bases, J lost 6 bases, and 11 bases stayed unmatched. Per germline, CDR1 LGHNT and CDR2 FRNRAP. The CDR3 consists of 16 residues. CDR3 sequence: CASGFSTGTGRNGYTF. The CDR3 bases are TGTGCTAGTGGTTTCTCCACCGGGACAGGGAGGAATGGCTACACCTTC. Full variable domain (rest looked up from reference TRBV12-5 and TRBJ1-2): DARVTQTPRHKVTEMGQEVTMRCQPILGHNTVFWYRQTMMQGLELLAYFRNRAPLDDSGMPKDRFSAEMPDATLATLKIQPSEPRDSAVYFCASGFSTGTGRNGYTFGSGTRLTVV.

This clonotype was detected many times. V and J are TRBV9 and TRBJ2-3; 10 bases are shared with TRBD2. CDR3 size: 15 residues. From germline, CDR1 is SGDLS and CDR2 YYNGEE. V lost 4 bases and J lost 7; bases outside the gene matches: 9. CDR3 DNA: TGTGCCAGCAGCCCGGGTAGCGGGGGGCCAAATACGCAGTATTTT. Its protein product is CASSPGSGGPNTQYF.

This clonotype was detected a few times. The chain is built from TRBV28 and TRBJ1-1, with D perhaps TRBD1 (5 bases). Trimming took off 5 bases at V and 0 bases at J, with 13 bases between the two ends. The germline CDR1 and CDR2 sequences are MDHEN and SYDVKM. The CDR3 sequence is 15 residues long. The CDR3 region is CASSLRGGVNTEAFF. In DNA, the CDR3 is TGTGCCAGCAGTCTTCGGGGGGGAGTGAACACTGAAGCTTTCTTT.

J is TRBJ2-2 and V is TRBV7-2; tentative D call: TRBD2 (5 bases). The V and J ends lost 10 bases and 4 bases respectively, with 16 bases between them. Germline V lookup: CDR1 SGHTA, CDR2 FQGNSA. There are 14 residues in the CDR3. The CDR3 here is CATGTRSGTGELFF. The CDR3 DNA reads as TGTGCCACGGGAACTAGATCGGGCACCGGGGAGCTGTTTTTT.

The J gene is TRBJ2-5, the V gene TRBV14; a weak D match, TRBD1 (6 bases). This CDR3 contains 15 residues. The germline CDR1 and CDR2 sequences are SGHDN and FVKESK. Trimming removed 4 bases from V and 4 bases from J, with 16 bases in between. As DNA, the CDR3 is TGTGCCAGCAGCCGAAGGACAGTTGGACTAGAGACCCAGTACTTC. Protein product: CASSRRTVGLETQYF.

This chain links TRBV7-6 with TRBJ1-2; weak D call: TRBD1 (5 bases). Germline V CDR1 and CDR2: SGHVS, FNYEAQ. V shed 4 bases and J shed 6 bases, with 18 bases lying between them. The CDR3 loop spans 15 amino acids. CDR3 coding DNA: TGTGCCAGCAGCTCCCGTGGGGGAGAGAAGAATGGCTACACCTTC. Translating gives CASSSRGGEKNGYTF. Together with reference TRBV7-6 and TRBJ1-2, the CDR3 gives the full variable domain: GAGVSQSPRYKVTKRGQDVALRCDPISGHVSLYWYRQALGQGPEFLTYFNYEAQQDKSGLPNDRFSAERPEGSISTLTIQRTEQRDSAMYRCASSSRGGEKNGYTFGSGTRLTVV.

In this sample, this clonotype turned up many times. The rearrangement uses TRBV7-6 and TRBJ2-3, with 9 bases matching TRBD2. The CDR3 sequence is 17 residues long. Germline V gene data show CDR1 as SGHVS and CDR2 as FNYEAQ. Losses at the gene ends were 3 bases for V and 2 bases for J; bases not matched to a gene: 9. The CDR3 loop is CASSFPAGGTLTDTQYF. CDR3 DNA sequence: TGTGCCAGCAGCTTTCCCGCGGGGGGGACCCTCACAGATACGCAGTATTTT.

The chain links TRBV6-1 to TRBJ2-7; TRBD2 matches 10 bases. V shed 6 bases and J 7 bases; nucleotides not matched to a gene: 9. This CDR3 region has 14 residues. The germline CDR1 and CDR2 sequences are MNHNS and SASEGT. CDR3 sequence: CASRISGRSGEQYF. The CDR3 DNA reads TGTGCCAGCAGGATTAGCGGGAGGTCTGGGGAGCAGTACTTC.

In this sample, this clonotype turned up many times. The chain recombines TRBV7-3 with TRBJ1-1, with D possibly being TRBD1 (5 bases). Per the germline V gene, CDR1 is SGHTA and CDR2 is FQGTGA. Deletions cut 5 bases from V and 4 bases from J, with 11 bases between. This CDR3 is built from 13 residues. The CDR3 reads CASSPQGITEAFF. Here the CDR3 DNA reads TGTGCCAGCAGCCCCCAGGGTATCACTGAAGCTTTCTTT.

This clonotype was detected ten times or more. The chain joins TRBV29-1 to TRBJ2-2; possible D gene TRBD1, 5 bases. The germline V and J ends were trimmed by 0 bases and 7 bases, with 12 bases remaining between them. The CDR3 spans 14 residues. Germline loops: CDR1 SQVTM, CDR2 ANQGSEA. Written as DNA, the CDR3 is TGCAGCGTTGAAGACAGGGCGGTCAGCGGGGAGCTGTTTTTT. Translated, it gives CSVEDRAVSGELFF.

This rearrangement joins TRBV3-1 to TRBJ2-3; unclear D gene. Per the germline V gene, CDR1 is LGHDT and CDR2 is YNNKEL (reference sequence). The CDR3 spans 15 residues. V lost 0 bases and J lost 4, with 11 bases in between. CDR3: CASSQDLVPADTQYF. The CDR3 DNA reads as TGTGCCAGCAGCCAAGATCTTGTCCCGGCAGATACGCAGTATTTT.

This clonotype appeared a few times. The gene calls are TRBV12-3 or TRBV12-4 and TRBJ2-3; 8 bases match TRBD1. Trimming removed 11 bases from V and 4 bases from J; junction bases left unmatched: 23. CDR3 length: 18 amino acids. The CDR3 DNA reads TGTGCCTTCAGTTTGTTGGGACAGGTTGAGGTGGGCCCAGATACGCAGTATTTT. Amino acid sequence: CAFSLLGQVEVGPDTQYF.

This clonotype occurred many times. The chain joins TRBV29-1 to TRBJ1-1; no definite D call. Deletions cut 6 bases from V and 1 base from J, with 12 bases between. The germline V gene encodes CDR1 SQVTM and CDR2 ANQGSEA. This CDR3 spans 13 amino acids. In nucleotides, the CDR3 is TGCAGCGTCTACGGAGTGGGGAACACTGAAGCTTTCTTT. Protein sequence: CSVYGVGNTEAFF.

This clonotype was recorded at least ten times. The chain joins TRBV12-3 or TRBV12-4 to TRBJ2-3; 10 nucleotides match TRBD1. Losses at the gene ends were 1 base for V and 7 bases for J; bases not matched to a gene: 2. CDR3 length: 14 amino acids. The CDR3 spells CASSLGTGGYTQYF. In nucleotides, the CDR3 is TGTGCCAGCAGTTTAGGGACAGGGGGATATACGCAGTATTTT.

The chain uses TRBV21-1 and TRBJ1-5; the listed D gene, TRBD1, was not tested against the DNA. TRBV21-1 is an annotated pseudogene. This CDR3 has 16 residues. The chain's CDR3 is CASSLKGETAHQPQHF. The CDR3 DNA reads as TGTGCCAGCAGCCTAAAGGGCGAGACAGCACATCAGCCCCAGCATTTT.

This clonotype appeared many times. The chain uses TRBV10-3 and TRBJ2-7; 9 nucleotides align to TRBD1. This CDR3 has 14 amino acids. Unmatched junction bases numbered 12, after V lost 8 bases and J lost 7 bases. The germline gives CDR1 ENHRY, CDR2 SYGVKD. This chain's CDR3 is CAIRFWDRAGEQYF. CDR3 in DNA: TGTGCCATCCGTTTCTGGGACAGGGCGGGAGAGCAGTACTTC.

This clonotype was seen many times. The chain uses TRBV6-4 and TRBJ2-1, with 9 bases fitting TRBD2. The CDR3 contains 16 residues. Losses at the gene ends were 0 bases for V and 9 bases for J; bases not matched to a gene: 9. Germline assignment: CDR1 MRHNA and CDR2 SNTAGT. DNA of the CDR3: TGTGCCAGCAGTGACTCAGCGGTAGCGGGAGTTGGTGAGCAGTTCTTC. This codes for CASSDSAVAGVGEQFF.

J is TRBJ1-2 and V is TRBV6-5; weak D call: TRBD1 (6 bases). This CDR3 has 14 amino acids. Trimming shortened V by 0 bases and J by 8 bases, and 13 bases separated the two germline ends. Germline V gives CDR1 MNHEY, CDR2 SVGAGI. The CDR3 loop reads CASSYSEGTNGYTF. CDR3 in DNA: TGTGCCAGCAGTTACTCGGAGGGGACAAACGGCTACACCTTC.

At least ten counts were recorded for this clonotype. The gene calls are TRBV3-1 and TRBJ2-7; D unclear. Germline V gene sequence: CDR1 LGHDT, CDR2 YNNKEL (reference sequence). The CDR3 length is 14 residues. Trimming took off 3 bases at V and 2 bases at J, with 11 bases between the two ends. The DNA for the CDR3 is TGTGCCAGCAGCCATCCGGCCACCACCTACGAGCAGTACTTC. Its protein is CASSHPATTYEQYF.

This clonotype was observed at least ten times. V usage is TRBV5-1 and J usage is TRBJ1-6; 7 nucleotides line up with TRBD1. Per the germline V gene, CDR1 is SGHRS and CDR2 is YFSETQ. This CDR3 comprises 15 residues. The J segment lost 8 bases and the V segment lost 2 bases, leaving 7 bases of the junction unmatched. CDR3 sequence: CASSLTTGVDSPLHF. In DNA, the CDR3 is TGCGCCAGCAGCTTAACTACAGGGGTGGATTCACCCCTCCACTTT.

This clonotype was observed at least ten times. The V call is TRBV27, the J call TRBJ2-3; TRBD1 agrees at 7 bases. The J segment lost 3 bases and the V segment lost 3 bases, leaving 3 bases of the junction unmatched. This CDR3 has 14 residues. Per germline, CDR1 MNHEY and CDR2 SMNVEV (reference sequence). The CDR3 DNA follows: TGTGCCAGCAGTTTGTACAGGGGAACAGATACGCAGTATTTT. Protein product: CASSLYRGTDTQYF.

This clonotype has more than one count but fewer than ten. The rearrangement uses TRBV20-1 and TRBJ1-1; a possible D gene is TRBD1 (5 bases). In germline, CDR1 is DFQATT, CDR2 SNEGSKA (reference sequence). The CDR3 totals 15 residues. V gave up 2 bases and J gave up 0 bases, with 13 bases separating them. The CDR3 is CSARIAGLMNTEAFF. CDR3 DNA: TGCAGTGCTAGAATTGCGGGACTGATGAACACTGAAGCTTTCTTT.

About this clonotype: Since a much larger clone is just one base distant, this may be a read error. This CDR3 is missing its conserved last phenylalanine or tryptophan, likely due to a read error. This rearrangement joins TRBV7-9 to TRBJ1-4; 7 bases are shared with TRBD1. J was trimmed by 13 bases and V by 5 bases; bases with no gene match: 10. The CDR3 consists of 13 residues. Per germline, CDR1 SEHNR and CDR2 FQNEAQ (reference sequence). The CDR3 sequence is CASSLDRASGLFV. The DNA for the CDR3 is TGTGCCAGCAGCCTAGACAGGGCGAGCGGACTGTTTGTT.